The clone carrying this T cell receptor beta chain was counted at least ten times. Its target is unknown. These data originate in a study of T cell repertoires in cytomegalovirus infection. Study details: From public TCR beta signatures came an indication of both CMV infection and matching HLA type.

Regarding the study as a whole: Ex vivo responses were dominated by HLA-C-restricted CMV-specific TCR beta clonotypes. Frequencies of public TCR beta families were cumulated, and this identified carriers of CMV plus the relevant HLA.

Via MiXCR, TCRdb re-called the reads, giving one row per CDR3 protein. The sample includes a few hundred thousand distinct CDR3 sequences, roughly an eighth of them seen just once. Germline trimming cut 5 bases from V and 7 bases from J; bases unmatched to any gene: 4. Germline lookup yields CDR1 SEHNR and CDR2 FQNEAQ (reference sequence). The CDR3 extends over 12 amino acids. J is TRBJ1-1 and V is TRBV7-9, with 7 nucleotides matching TRBD1. The sequenced material came from PBMCs. The clonotype originates from a human donor in good health (CMV status not recorded). Some clones in this sample may be carry-over from other donors' samples. The chain's CDR3 is CASSRTGIEAFF. The CDR3 nucleotides read TGTGCCAGCAGCCGGACAGGTATTGAAGCTTTCTTT.